This is a list of T cell receptor beta chains from one sample in a study of blood T cell repertoires in COVID-19. Profiled with immunoSEQ multiplex PCR; TCRdb holds only in-frame clones, not every one. The data contain around 160,000 clones, 88% of them seen just once; the ten biggest clones take up roughly 1.2%. Sequencing used PBMCs or T cells enriched from blood (not recorded which). The receptors here all came from a woman younger than 45 with acute COVID-19. Each CDR3 is given with its conserved first and last residue. A D gene is named only where the DNA matches it firmly. Size tells how often a clone was seen (once, few, many) or the class of an expanded clone, and some rows leave it out.

v_gene: TRBV28
abundance: -
d_gene: TRBD1
len: 14
j_gene: TRBJ2-1
CDR3aa: CASSFSGGYNEQFF
CDR3nt: TGTGCCAGCAGTTTTTCAGGGGGCTACAATGAGCAGTTCTTC

v_gene: TRBV5-1
abundance: -
d_gene: TRBD2
len: 17
j_gene: TRBJ2-3
CDR3aa: CASSLGLAGGNTDTQYF
CDR3nt: TGCGCCAGCAGCTTGGGACTAGCGGGAGGCAACACAGATACGCAGTATTTT

v_gene: TRBV21-1
abundance: -
d_gene: -
len: 18
j_gene: TRBJ2-7
CDR3aa: CASSKTFWTSGRTYEQYF
CDR3nt: TGTGCCAGCAGCAAGACTTTCTGGACTAGCGGGAGGACCTACGAGCAGTACTTC

v_gene: TRBV19
abundance: -
d_gene: TRBD1
len: 14
j_gene: TRBJ2-7
CDR3aa: CASGDRGRTYEQYF
CDR3nt: TGTGCCAGTGGGGACAGGGGACGGACCTACGAGCAGTACTTC

v_gene: TRBV7-6
abundance: -
d_gene: -
len: 16
j_gene: TRBJ1-2
CDR3aa: CASSLGSGGYNYGYTF
CDR3nt: TGTGCCAGCAGCTTAGGTTCAGGAGGATACAACTATGGCTACACCTTC

v_gene: TRBV6-4
abundance: -
d_gene: -
len: 13
j_gene: TRBJ2-2
CDR3aa: CASSDRDTGELFF
CDR3nt: TGTGCCAGCAGTGACCGGGACACCGGGGAGCTGTTTTTT

v_gene: TRBV5-1
abundance: -
d_gene: TRBD1
len: 15
j_gene: TRBJ1-4
CDR3aa: CASSLLGQGNEKLFF
CDR3nt: TGCGCCAGCAGCCTCCTGGGACAGGGCAATGAAAAACTGTTTTTT

v_gene: TRBV27
abundance: -
d_gene: -
len: 14
j_gene: TRBJ1-5
CDR3aa: CASSSSIRNQPQHF
CDR3nt: TGTGCCAGCAGTTCGAGTATTCGGAATCAGCCCCAGCATTTT

v_gene: TRBV7-3
abundance: -
d_gene: -
len: 13
j_gene: TRBJ2-7
CDR3aa: CASSFASSYEQYF
CDR3nt: TGTGCCAGCAGCTTCGCTAGCTCCTACGAGCAGTACTTC

v_gene: TRBV7-8
abundance: -
d_gene: TRBD1
len: 15
j_gene: TRBJ1-1
CDR3aa: CASSPLTGSPTEAFF
CDR3nt: TGTGCCAGCAGCCCGCTGACAGGGAGTCCAACTGAAGCTTTCTTT

v_gene: TRBV28
abundance: -
d_gene: TRBD1
len: 14
j_gene: TRBJ2-3
CDR3aa: CASSSGQGPDTQYF
CDR3nt: TGTGCCAGCAGTTCCGGACAGGGTCCAGATACGCAGTATTTT

v_gene: TRBV5-6
abundance: few
d_gene: -
len: 16
j_gene: TRBJ2-6
CDR3aa: CASSSWGFSGANVLTF
CDR3nt: TGTGCCAGCAGCTCTTGGGGCTTCTCTGGGGCCAACGTCCTGACTTTC

v_gene: TRBV10-3
abundance: -
d_gene: -
len: 13
j_gene: TRBJ1-2
CDR3aa: CAISEYRDYGYTF
CDR3nt: TGTGCCATCAGTGAGTACAGGGACTATGGCTACACCTTC

v_gene: TRBV18
abundance: -
d_gene: TRBD1
len: 14
j_gene: TRBJ1-2
CDR3aa: CASSPGTGGLGYTF
CDR3nt: TGTGCCAGCTCACCGGGGACAGGGGGCCTTGGCTACACCTTC

v_gene: TRBV29-1
abundance: once
d_gene: -
len: 12
j_gene: TRBJ1-1
CDR3aa: CSAPGQNTEAFF
CDR3nt: TGCAGCGCCCCGGGACAGAACACTGAAGCTTTCTTT

v_gene: TRBV20-1
abundance: -
d_gene: -
len: 10
j_gene: TRBJ2-1
CDR3aa: CSGTDNEQFF
CDR3nt: TGCAGTGGCACAGACAATGAGCAGTTCTTC

v_gene: TRBV29-1
abundance: -
d_gene: TRBD1
len: 11
j_gene: TRBJ1-2
CDR3aa: CSIWTGGDYTF
CDR3nt: TGCAGCATTTGGACAGGGGGCGACTACACCTTC

v_gene: TRBV5-1
abundance: few
d_gene: TRBD1
len: 14
j_gene: TRBJ2-7
CDR3aa: CASSLNTGGTEQYF
CDR3nt: TGCGCCAGCAGCTTGAATACAGGGGGGACTGAGCAGTACTTC

v_gene: TRBV7-2
abundance: -
d_gene: TRBD1
len: 17
j_gene: TRBJ1-2
CDR3aa: CASSLVFGTADNYGYTF
CDR3nt: TGTGCCAGCAGCTTAGTGTTCGGGACAGCAGACAACTATGGCTACACCTTC

v_gene: TRBV10-3
abundance: -
d_gene: TRBD1
len: 15
j_gene: TRBJ1-4
CDR3aa: CAISGAGTGNEKLFF
CDR3nt: TGTGCCATCAGTGGAGCCGGGACAGGGAATGAAAAACTGTTTTTT

v_gene: TRBV30
abundance: -
d_gene: -
len: 11
j_gene: TRBJ2-7
CDR3aa: CAWSGGVEQYF
CDR3nt: TGTGCCTGGAGTGGGGGCGTGGAGCAGTACTTC

v_gene: TRBV7-2
abundance: few
d_gene: -
len: 14
j_gene: TRBJ2-1
CDR3aa: CASSPIPGYNEQFF
CDR3nt: TGTGCCAGCAGCCCGATACCGGGGTACAATGAGCAGTTCTTC

v_gene: TRBV2
abundance: -
d_gene: -
len: 14
j_gene: TRBJ2-7
CDR3aa: CATIRSGHSYEQYF
CDR3nt: TGTGCCACCATCCGCAGCGGGCATTCCTACGAGCAGTACTTC

v_gene: TRBV5-1
abundance: -
d_gene: -
len: 14
j_gene: TRBJ1-5
CDR3aa: CASSPGATEQPQHF
CDR3nt: TGCGCCAGCAGCCCCGGAGCGACCGAACAGCCCCAGCATTTT